This T cell receptor beta chain emerged from a study of blood T cell repertoires in COVID-19. Study overall: Donors in the United States, Italy and Spain gave samples during acute or convalescent COVID-19.

This clone was seen more than once but under ten times. Original handling: How many nucleated cells were present was estimated from reference gene primer amplification. Sequenced by immunoSEQ multiplex PCR; TCRdb stores in-frame clones only, minus some. The DNA gave D and trimming, while V, J and clone size come from that table. This table has fewer than 250,000 clones, around 90% appearing once. The CDR3 totals 15 residues. V was trimmed by 4 bases and J by 0 bases, leaving 10 bases between them. Germline CDR1 MNHEY, CDR2 SVGAGI. The chain uses TRBV6-5 and TRBJ1-3, with D perhaps TRBD1 (6 bases). This clonotype originated in a man in his fifties or sixties with acute or convalescent COVID-19. The sequencing input was peripheral blood. The CDR3 region is CASSWTVDSGNTIYF. CDR3 nucleotide sequence: TGTGCCAGCAGTTGGACAGTCGACTCTGGAAACACCATATATTTT.